The rows below give T cell receptor beta chains drawn from one sample of a study of identical twins. TCRdb called the 5' RACE reads again in MiXCR, with one record for every CDR3 protein. The sample has about 240,000 distinct CDR3 sequences, about 12% seen once. The data were also submitted as part of a second study, on yellow fever vaccine responses in identical twins.

The sample comprised memory (CD45RO+) T cells sorted from blood. These receptors came from a woman aged 18-29 years in good health. CDR3s include the opening cysteine and the closing phenylalanine or tryptophan. A D gene is named only where the DNA matches it firmly. Clone sizes are given selectively: once, few, many, or a class where the clone is expanded.

NA,TRBJ1-1,13,NA,TRBV28,TGTGCCAGCAGTTTGTTCGAGAACACTGAAGCTTTCTTT,CASSLFENTEAFF
TRBD1,TRBJ2-3,16,NA,TRBV10-3,TGTGCCATCAGTGAAACTCCGGGACAGGGAGCAGATACGCAGTATTTT,CAISETPGQGADTQYF
NA,TRBJ2-3,14,NA,TRBV20-1,TGCAGTGCTAGAGTGGGGAGAAGCACAGATACGCAGTATTTT,CSARVGRSTDTQYF
TRBD1,TRBJ2-1,18,many,TRBV28,TGTGCCAGCACTCCCCTGCTGGACCCGGGACAGGGTAAGAATGAGCAGTTCTTC,CASTPLLDPGQGKNEQFF
TRBD1,TRBJ1-4,14,many,TRBV29-1,TGCAGCGTTGGGGACAGGGCCTCGGATGAAAAACTGTTTTTT,CSVGDRASDEKLFF
TRBD1,TRBJ2-6,17,few,TRBV20-1,TGCAGTGCCGTAGAGGGGACAGTGAACTCTGGGGCCAACGTCCTGACTTTC,CSAVEGTVNSGANVLTF
NA,TRBJ2-5,13,many,TRBV4-2,TGTGCCAGCAGCCAAGATGTAGGGGAGACCCAGTACTTC,CASSQDVGETQYF
NA,TRBJ2-5,12,few,TRBV20-1,TGCAGTGCTAGGTTTGGTGGGGAGACCCAGTACTTC,CSARFGGETQYF
TRBD1,TRBJ1-5,19,NA,TRBV6-5,TGTGCCAGCAGTTACTCGATCTGGACAGGGAAAGGTTACAATCAGCCCCAGCATTTT,CASSYSIWTGKGYNQPQHF
NA,TRBJ2-1,14,many,TRBV20-1,TGCAGTGCTACCCCGAGTAGCTCCTACAATGAGCAGTTCTTC,CSATPSSSYNEQFF
NA,TRBJ1-5,15,few,TRBV7-9,TGTGCCAGCAGCTTAGATTGGGGGATAGAACAGCCCCAGCATTTT,CASSLDWGIEQPQHF
TRBD2,TRBJ2-7,15,NA,TRBV7-2,TGTGCCAGCAGCACAGCGACGACTAGCGTCTACGAGCAGTACTTC,CASSTATTSVYEQYF
TRBD2,TRBJ2-5,14,many,TRBV29-1,TGCAGCGCCATACTAGCGGGGGGCTCAGGGGCCCAGTACTTC,CSAILAGGSGAQYF
TRBD2,TRBJ2-7,16,few,TRBV28,TGTGCCAGCAGTTTATTTGCTAGCGGGAGCTCCTACGAGCAGTACTTC,CASSLFASGSSYEQYF
TRBD2,TRBJ2-7,12,NA,TRBV20-1,TGCAGTGCTACCCAACTAGCGGGGGGGCAGTACTTC,CSATQLAGGQYF
NA,TRBJ1-6,12,NA,TRBV12-3/TRBV12-4,TGTGCCAGCAGTCCAGGGAATTCACCCCTCCACTTT,CASSPGNSPLHF
NA,TRBJ1-2,14,NA,TRBV10-3,TGTGCCATCAGCGACCTACAGGGTAGGCTTGGCTACACCTTC,CAISDLQGRLGYTF
NA,TRBJ1-2,13,many,TRBV2,TGTGCCAGCAACCCGGGTGGTGGCTATGGCTACACCTTC,CASNPGGGYGYTF
TRBD1,TRBJ1-1,18,NA,TRBV9,TGTGCCAGCAGCCCACCGGGCAGGGGGGTAGGAGCGAACACTGAAGCTTTCTTT,CASSPPGRGVGANTEAFF
TRBD2,TRBJ2-7,14,NA,TRBV7-2,TGTGCCAGCAGCGCTAGCGGGCGCTCCTACGAGCAGTACTTC,CASSASGRSYEQYF
NA,TRBJ2-7,15,NA,TRBV6-2/TRBV6-3,TGTGCCAGCAGTTCGGAGCGAACTTACTCCTACGAGCAGTACTTC,CASSSERTYSYEQYF
NA,TRBJ1-1,14,NA,TRBV6-1,TGTGCCAGCACCTCCGGGCTGGCGGTTACTGAAGCTTTCTTT,CASTSGLAVTEAFF
TRBD1,TRBJ1-4,15,NA,TRBV12-3/TRBV12-4,TGTGCCAGCAGTTTTAGGGGGCCCGGCGGCGAAAAACTGTTTTTT,CASSFRGPGGEKLFF
TRBD1,TRBJ2-7,15,many,TRBV6-2/TRBV6-3,TGTGCCAGCAGTTACGAGGAGGCAGGGGGAAGCGAGCAGTACTTC,CASSYEEAGGSEQYF
NA,TRBJ2-5,13,NA,TRBV5-1,TGCGCCAGCAGCTTGGAAACGGGCGAGACCCAGTACTTC,CASSLETGETQYF
NA,TRBJ1-5,11,NA,TRBV20-1,TGCAGTGCTGGTCAGGGTAGTGCCCAGCATTTT,CSAGQGSAQHF
NA,TRBJ2-5,14,many,TRBV24-1,TGTGCCACCAGTGAATCAGGAACAAGAGAGACCCAGTACTTC,CATSESGTRETQYF
NA,TRBJ2-3,12,NA,TRBV6-2/TRBV6-3,TGTGCCACCGGGACTGTGCGAGATACGCAGTATTTT,CATGTVRDTQYF
NA,TRBJ2-1,15,many,TRBV6-4,TGTGCCAGCAGTGACTCGGGGGCGGGTTACAATGAGCAGTTCTTC,CASSDSGAGYNEQFF
TRBD2,TRBJ2-3,14,few,TRBV7-9,TGTGCCAGCAGCTTCGCGGGAGACACAGATACGCAGTATTTT,CASSFAGDTDTQYF
NA,TRBJ2-1,15,few,TRBV3-1,TGTGCCAGCAGCCAAGATTGGAGACGCTACAATGAGCAGTTCTTC,CASSQDWRRYNEQFF
NA,TRBJ1-4,17,NA,TRBV4-3,TGCGCCATCAGCCAAGAAAGTAACAGAGCGAGGGGTGAAAAACTGTTTTTT,CAISQESNRARGEKLFF
NA,TRBJ1-5,13,many,TRBV9,TGTGCCAGCAGCCGTGACGTTGGACAGCCCCAGCATTTT,CASSRDVGQPQHF
TRBD1,TRBJ2-2,15,NA,TRBV2,TGTGCCAGCAACTCGGGACAGGGGGCGACCGGGGAGCTGTTTTTT,CASNSGQGATGELFF
TRBD2,TRBJ2-7,14,NA,TRBV27,TGTGCCAGCAGAAAAGCGGGGGGGAACTACGAGCAGTACTTC,CASRKAGGNYEQYF
NA,TRBJ2-2,14,NA,TRBV30,TGTGCCTGGAGTGTGTTGAGGGTAACCGGGGAGCTGTTTTTT,CAWSVLRVTGELFF
TRBD2,TRBJ2-2,22,few,TRBV7-6,TGTGCCAGCAGCTTATTAGTTCCTCCCCTCAACGGACTAGCGGGAGGTTTCGGGGAGCTGTTTTTT,CASSLLVPPLNGLAGGFGELFF
NA,TRBJ2-3,15,few,TRBV4-3,TGCGCCAGCAGCCAAGATAGTAGTTCCACAGATACGCAGTATTTT,CASSQDSSSTDTQYF
NA,TRBJ2-5,15,many,TRBV7-9,TGTGCCAGCAGCTTACAGCCTGTGGCAGGGGAGACCCAGTACTTC,CASSLQPVAGETQYF
NA,TRBJ2-1,16,NA,TRBV7-2,TGTGCCAGCAGCTTAGCAGGATCGAGCTCCTACAATGAGCAGTTCTTC,CASSLAGSSSYNEQFF
TRBD1,TRBJ1-2,14,NA,TRBV7-9,TGTGCCAGCAGTAGACCGGGACAGGGTCATGGCTACACCTTC,CASSRPGQGHGYTF
TRBD2,TRBJ2-3,18,many,TRBV10-3,TGTGCCATCAGTGCCGGATTAGCGGGAGGCCCAAGCACAGATACGCAGTATTTT,CAISAGLAGGPSTDTQYF
NA,TRBJ2-7,14,few,TRBV9,TGTGCCAGCAGCGTTACAGGGTCTGCCTACGAGCAGTACTTC,CASSVTGSAYEQYF
TRBD2,TRBJ2-7,14,few,TRBV15,TGTGCCACCAGCGGCGGGGGGGTTGGCTACGAGCAGTACTTC,CATSGGGVGYEQYF
NA,TRBJ2-5,12,NA,TRBV29-1,TGCAGCGGGGTAGGAGCCGCAGAGACCCAGTACTTC,CSGVGAAETQYF
NA,TRBJ2-7,12,NA,TRBV25-1,TGTGCCAGCAGTCCCCCGTGGGGCGAGCAGTACTTC,CASSPPWGEQYF
TRBD1,TRBJ2-1,16,NA,TRBV6-2/TRBV6-3,TGTGCCAGCAGTTCCCTGCCGGACAGGGGAGGCAATGAGCAGTTCTTC,CASSSLPDRGGNEQFF
NA,TRBJ2-3,14,many,TRBV5-1,TGCGCCAGCAGCTTGGCAGAGGTCACAGATACGCAGTATTTT,CASSLAEVTDTQYF
TRBD2,TRBJ2-2,14,few,TRBV3-1,TGTGCCAGCCGCCTTACTAGCGGCACCGGGGAGCTGTTTTTT,CASRLTSGTGELFF
TRBD2,TRBJ2-2,23,NA,TRBV20-1,TGCAGTGCTAGAGGAGTCAAAAAGGCGGGGGAAACTAGCGGGAGAGTCGACACCGGGGAGCTGTTTTTT,CSARGVKKAGETSGRVDTGELFF
NA,TRBJ2-5,14,few,TRBV5-4,TGTGCCAGCAGCTCACCGGGACCCCCAGAGACCCAGTACTTC,CASSSPGPPETQYF
NA,TRBJ1-5,12,NA,TRBV19,TGTGCCAGTGACCGAGATATAGGGCCCCAGCATTTT,CASDRDIGPQHF
NA,TRBJ1-1,16,NA,TRBV18,TGTGCCAGCTCACTTGCCGAAGCCCTGGGGAACACTGAAGCTTTCTTT,CASSLAEALGNTEAFF
TRBD1,TRBJ2-7,14,few,TRBV12-3/TRBV12-4,TGTGCCACCAAATCAGGGACAGAAAGCTACGAGCAGTACTTC,CATKSGTESYEQYF
TRBD1,TRBJ1-3,13,many,TRBV29-1,TGCAGCGCCGGGACAGGGCCTGGAAACACCATATATTTT,CSAGTGPGNTIYF